This T cell receptor (beta chain) stems from a study of blood T cell repertoires in COVID-19. At the level of the study: Spain, Italy and the United States supplied samples that represented acute and convalescent COVID-19.

The CDR3 is made up of 14 amino acids. The junction had 6 bases not matched to a gene; V was cut back by 4 bases and J by 10 bases. The germline V gene has CDR1 MNHEY and CDR2 SVGAGI. Participant reports of clinical history set cohort assignment. Source study methods: Estimation of nucleated cell counts relied on the amplification of reference gene primers. Produced via immunoSEQ multiplex PCR; TCRdb's table is partial and in-frame only. The V and J calls and clone size come from that table; D and trimming were worked out from the DNA. The table has about 150,000 clones, more than 75% seen once. The V gene is TRBV6-5, the J gene TRBJ2-1, with 11 bases matching TRBD2. This receptor was obtained from a woman in her forties or fifties who had recovered from COVID-19. The sample consisted of PBMCs or T cells enriched from blood (not recorded which). In DNA form, the CDR3 reads TGTGCCAGCAGTTCTGGGACTAGCGGAGACGAGCAGTTCTTC. It translates to CASSSGTSGDEQFF.